This T cell receptor beta chain was documented in a study of blood T cell repertoires in COVID-19. Method: immunoSEQ multiplex PCR; TCRdb's copy keeps in-frame clones and lacks some. Seen here are over 120,000 clones, 86% observed once, and the top ten hold 4.3%. The CDR3 extends over 14 amino acids. Trimming removed 5 bases from V and 0 bases from J, with 7 bases in between. Germline assignment: CDR1 SGHAT and CDR2 FQNNGV. This TCR derives from a man aged 45-65 years who had recovered from COVID-19. Material for sequencing was PBMCs or T cells enriched from blood (not recorded which). The rearrangement uses TRBV11-2 and TRBJ2-2; D not resolved. The CDR3 DNA is TGTGCCAGCAGCCTGCGCCCGAACACCGGGGAGCTGTTTTTT. Residues: CASSLRPNTGELFF.